Listed here is a single TCR beta chain. Its cognate antigen is unknown. The sample comes from a study of blood T cells in healthy people across ages. Broader study findings: It was held that diversity estimates obtained from one million T cells represented underestimates. Compared with aged donors, long-lived donors showed fewer expanded clones, suggesting selection. A strong correlation between TCR beta diversity and naive T cell percentage was seen.

Germline V CDR1 and CDR2: SGHTA, FQGNSA. The V gene lost 4 bases and the J gene lost 4 bases, with 13 bases spanning the gap. This CDR3 contains 14 residues. A sample-barcoded 5' primer and a J-beta primer mix were used in a second PCR of roughly 7 to 11 cycles. TCRdb used MiXCR to reprocess the 5' RACE reads, holding one entry per CDR3 protein. The sample shows about 780,000 distinct CDR3 sequences, about 45% of them seen only once. Input material: blood. The chain links TRBV7-2 to TRBJ1-2; possibly TRBD1 for D (6 bases). The sequence derives from an elderly man in good health. In DNA, the CDR3 is TGTGCCAGCAGCTCCCCCGGGACACCCTATGGCTACACCTTC. Translation: CASSSPGTPYGYTF.